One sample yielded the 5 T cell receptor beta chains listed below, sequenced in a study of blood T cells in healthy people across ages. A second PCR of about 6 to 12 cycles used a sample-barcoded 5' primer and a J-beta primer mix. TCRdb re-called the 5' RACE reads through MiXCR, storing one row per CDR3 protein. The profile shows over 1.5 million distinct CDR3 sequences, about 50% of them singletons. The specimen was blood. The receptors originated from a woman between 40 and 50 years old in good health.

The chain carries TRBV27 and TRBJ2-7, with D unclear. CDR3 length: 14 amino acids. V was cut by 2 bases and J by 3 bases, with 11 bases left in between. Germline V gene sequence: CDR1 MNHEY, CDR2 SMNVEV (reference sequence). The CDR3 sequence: CASSLSRSFYEQYF. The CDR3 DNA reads TGTGCCAGCAGTTTAAGCAGGTCTTTCTACGAGCAGTACTTC.

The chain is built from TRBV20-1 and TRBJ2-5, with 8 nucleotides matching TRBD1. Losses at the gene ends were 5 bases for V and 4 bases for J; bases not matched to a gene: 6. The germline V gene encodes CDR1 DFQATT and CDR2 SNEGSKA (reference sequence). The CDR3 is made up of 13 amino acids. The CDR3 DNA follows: TGCAGTGCTGATTTCAGGGGGCCAGAGACCCAGTACTTC. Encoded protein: CSADFRGPETQYF.

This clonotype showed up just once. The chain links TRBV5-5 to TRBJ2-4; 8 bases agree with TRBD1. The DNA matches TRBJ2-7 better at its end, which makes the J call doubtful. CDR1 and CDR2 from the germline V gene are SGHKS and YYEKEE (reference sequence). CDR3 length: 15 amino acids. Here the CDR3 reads CASSFFPGGVYEQYF. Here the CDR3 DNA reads TGTGCCAGCAGCTTTTTCCCAGGGGGCGTGTACGAGCAGTACTTC.

CDR3 residues: CSARGQVVSYEQYF. The CDR3 DNA reads as TGCAGTGCTAGAGGGCAGGTGGTCTCCTACGAGCAGTACTTC. The genes are TRBV20-1 and TRBJ2-7; D uncertain. Germline assignment: CDR1 DFQATT and CDR2 SNEGSKA (reference sequence). The CDR3 consists of 14 residues. Trimming removed 1 base at V and 0 bases at J, with 10 bases between.

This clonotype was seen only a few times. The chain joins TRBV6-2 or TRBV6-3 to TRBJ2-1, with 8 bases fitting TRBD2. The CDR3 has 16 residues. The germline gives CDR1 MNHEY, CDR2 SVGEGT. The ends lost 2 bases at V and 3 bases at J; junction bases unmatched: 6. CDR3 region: CASSYNGGAYYNEQFF. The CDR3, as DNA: TGTGCCAGCAGTTACAACGGGGGGGCCTACTACAATGAGCAGTTCTTC.